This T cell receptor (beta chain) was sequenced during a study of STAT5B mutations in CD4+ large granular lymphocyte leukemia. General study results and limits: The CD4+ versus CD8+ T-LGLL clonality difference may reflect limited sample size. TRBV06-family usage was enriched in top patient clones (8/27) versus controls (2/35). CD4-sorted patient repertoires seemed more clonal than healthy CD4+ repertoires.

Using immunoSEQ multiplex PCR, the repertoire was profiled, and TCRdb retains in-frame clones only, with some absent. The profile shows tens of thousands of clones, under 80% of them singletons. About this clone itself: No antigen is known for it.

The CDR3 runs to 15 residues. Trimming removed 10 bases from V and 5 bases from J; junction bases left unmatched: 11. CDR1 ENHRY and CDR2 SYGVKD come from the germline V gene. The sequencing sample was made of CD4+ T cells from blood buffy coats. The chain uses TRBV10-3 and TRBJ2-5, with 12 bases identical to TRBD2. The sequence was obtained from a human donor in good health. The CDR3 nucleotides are TGTGCCACCTCGGCTAGCGGGAGGGCCGGGGAGACCCAGTACTTC. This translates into CATSASGRAGETQYF.